Shown below are 24 T cell receptor beta chains from a single sample sequenced in a study of blood T cell repertoires in COVID-19 (dated by TCRdb to between 2020 and 2021). Library creation used the immunoSEQ multiplex PCR assay. This immuneACCESS table, as held by TCRdb, lists in-frame sequences with V and J called but not all clones. Of the missing ones, under half trace to an unresolved V gene in checked studies; the others have no known cause. The sample table lists approximately 410,000 clones, roughly 89% of them with a count of one. The ten biggest clones cover over 1.1% of the sample. The sequencing input was peripheral blood. The source is a woman aged 25 to 39 with active or convalescent COVID-19.

The rearrangement links TRBV5-1 to TRBJ1-1; D uncertain. CDR1 is SGHRS and CDR2 is YFSETQ in the germline V gene. The length of the CDR3 is 14 residues. V was shortened by 4 bases and J by 5 bases, with 15 bases between the two germline ends. For the CDR3, the DNA is TGCGCCAGCAGCAGGGAGGCGGGCTGGACTGAAGCTTTCTTT. This gives the protein CASSREAGWTEAFF.

The J gene is TRBJ1-2, the V gene TRBV5-1; 7 bases line up with TRBD1. The J segment lost 5 bases and the V segment lost 4 bases, leaving 11 bases of the junction unmatched. The germline gives CDR1 SGHRS, CDR2 YFSETQ. CDR3 length: 15 residues. The CDR3 here is CASSRGGQMGYGYTF. The CDR3 region has the DNA TGCGCCAGCAGCCGAGGGGGCCAGATGGGGTATGGCTACACCTTC.

This clone appeared a single time. In nucleotides, the CDR3 is TGCAGCGTTGCACCTAGCGGGGTTGCAGATACGCAGTATTTT. This sequence encodes CSVAPSGVADTQYF. The chain employs TRBV29-1 and TRBJ2-3, with 9 bases fitting TRBD2. The CDR3 extends over 14 amino acids. Germline CDR1 and CDR2: SQVTM and ANQGSEA. V gave up 4 bases and J gave up 4 bases; unmatched junction bases: 6.

The V gene is TRBV6-1, the J gene TRBJ2-4; possible D gene TRBD2, 6 bases. The CDR3 is 15 amino acids. Between the trimmed V and J ends, which lost 3 bases and 5 bases, there was a span of 14 bases. Germline V CDR1 and CDR2: MNHNS, SASEGT. Here the CDR3 reads CASSDGGAIQNIQYF. The CDR3 region has the DNA TGTGCCAGCAGTGACGGGGGAGCTATCCAAAACATTCAGTACTTC.

This clone came up once. CDR3 region: CASRTSAGNTIYF. CDR3 in DNA: TGTGCCAGTAGGACTTCGGCTGGAAACACCATATATTTT. V gene TRBV19 combines with J gene TRBJ1-3; D not certain. V lost 6 bases, J lost 2 bases, and 8 bases lay in between. The germline gives CDR1 LNHDA, CDR2 SQIVND (reference sequence). This CDR3 is 13 amino acids long.

The chain uses TRBV5-1 and TRBJ1-4, with 9 bases lining up with TRBD1. The V and J ends lost 4 bases and 1 base, in that order; junction bases with no gene match: 5. The CDR3 has 16 residues. Germline CDR1 is SGHRS and CDR2 is YFSETQ. The CDR3 DNA reads as TGCGCCAGCAGCAGGGGACAGGGCCAAACTAATGAAAAACTGTTTTTT. Protein: CASSRGQGQTNEKLFF.

The chain carries TRBV29-1 and TRBJ2-2; 7 nucleotides align to TRBD2. Trimming at V came to 3 bases and at J to 4 bases, leaving 2 bases not matched to a gene. This CDR3 region has 13 residues. Germline CDR1 reads SQVTM; CDR2 reads ANQGSEA. The CDR3 loop reads CSVEAGATGELFF. The CDR3 region has the DNA TGCAGCGTTGAGGCGGGAGCCACCGGGGAGCTGTTTTTT.

The chain has TRBV5-1 and TRBJ2-7, with TRBD1 matching over 8 bases. CDR3 size: 15 residues. V lost 0 bases and J lost 1; bases outside the gene matches: 3. Germline CDR1 reads SGHRS; CDR2 reads YFSETQ. This chain's CDR3 is CASSLEDRGSYEQYF. DNA of the CDR3: TGCGCCAGCAGCTTGGAAGACAGGGGTTCCTACGAGCAGTACTTC. Filled out from reference TRBV5-1 and TRBJ2-7, the complete variable domain reads KAGVTQTPRYLIKTRGQQVTLSCSPISGHRSVSWYQQTPGQGLQFLFEYFSETQRNKGNFPGRFSGRQFSNSRSEMNVSTLELGDSALYLCASSLEDRGSYEQYFGPGTRLTVT.

This clone has more than one count but fewer than ten. The chain links TRBV19 to TRBJ2-1, with 8 bases matching TRBD2. Germline V gene sequence: CDR1 LNHDA, CDR2 SQIVND (reference sequence). The CDR3 extends over 17 amino acids. V gave up 3 bases and J gave up 8 bases; unmatched junction bases: 15. The CDR3 sequence is CASSMGWSRGGDHEQFF. The DNA of the CDR3 is TGTGCCAGTAGTATGGGGTGGTCACGGGGGGGCGACCATGAGCAGTTCTTC.

The chain couples TRBV27 to TRBJ2-7; D may be TRBD1 (6 bases). CDR3 length: 15 amino acids. The V gene's germline CDR1 is MNHEY and CDR2 SMNVEV (reference sequence). Trimming left V 6 bases short and J 4 bases short, with 19 bases between. DNA of the CDR3: TGTGCCAGCAGGTTAACCGATACAGGGTATTACGAGCAGTACTTC. Protein: CASRLTDTGYYEQYF.

V gene TRBV19 combines with J gene TRBJ1-6; D possibly corresponds to TRBD1 (5 bases). Germline loops: CDR1 LNHDA, CDR2 SQIVND (reference sequence). Deletions cut 7 bases from V and 8 bases from J, with 18 bases between. This CDR3 contains 15 residues. CDR3 nucleotide sequence: TGTGCCAGTACCCAAGCGGGCAGGGCGGATTCACCCCTCCACTTT. Protein: CASTQAGRADSPLHF.

CDR3 in amino acids: CASSTWGGDTEAFF. In DNA, the CDR3 is TGTGCCAGTAGTACCTGGGGAGGAGACACTGAAGCTTTCTTT. This chain links TRBV19 with TRBJ1-1; D unclear. Germline CDR1 reads LNHDA; CDR2 reads SQIVND (reference sequence). V was clipped by 4 bases and J by 3 bases, with 12 bases between them. CDR3 length: 14 residues.

This chain links TRBV7-9 with TRBJ2-1; maybe TRBD1 (6 bases). From germline, CDR1 is SEHNR and CDR2 FQNEAQ (reference sequence). The ends were cut back, 7 bases at V and 8 bases at J, with 15 bases in the middle. This CDR3 has 13 amino acids. CDR3 bases: TGTGCCAGCAAGTTAACAGGGAAGGATGAGCAGTTCTTC. Translated: CASKLTGKDEQFF.

The CDR3 DNA reads TGTGCCAGCAGCTTGGAGACAGGGGATGGCTACACCTTC. This sequence encodes CASSLETGDGYTF. V is TRBV11-3 and J is TRBJ1-2; 8 nucleotides line up with TRBD1. The germline V gene encodes CDR1 SGHNT and CDR2 YENEEA. The CDR3 extends over 13 amino acids. V lost 3 bases to trimming and J lost 6 bases; unmatched junction nucleotides: 3.

The CDR3 DNA reads as TGCGCCAGCAGTCACAAGCTCGGGGTCGGCTACACCTTC. This gives the protein CASSHKLGVGYTF. The gene calls are TRBV4-1 and TRBJ1-2; no reliable D call. The CDR3 runs to 13 residues. Germline V lookup: CDR1 MGHRA, CDR2 YSYEKL. V gave up 6 bases and J gave up 8 bases, with 16 bases separating them.

The V call is TRBV5-4, the J call TRBJ2-1; 7 nucleotides line up with TRBD2. V dropped 3 bases and J dropped 4; count of bases not matched to a gene: 13. This CDR3 spans 17 amino acids. The germline V gene encodes CDR1 SGHNT and CDR2 YYREEE (reference sequence). The CDR3 protein is CASSYLLARGWYNEQFF. As DNA, the CDR3 is TGTGCCAGCAGCTACCTACTAGCGAGGGGTTGGTACAATGAGCAGTTCTTC.

This chain uses TRBV30 with TRBJ1-5; D might be TRBD1 (6 bases). This CDR3 spans 16 amino acids. The germline gives CDR1 GTSNPN, CDR2 SVGIG (reference sequence). Deletions cut 1 base from V and 6 bases from J, with 19 bases between. The CDR3 protein is CAWSGKAGATRQPQHF. The CDR3 DNA reads as TGTGCCTGGAGTGGAAAAGCAGGGGCGACGCGTCAGCCCCAGCATTTT.

This clone occurred many times. The chain combines TRBV10-1 with TRBJ2-2; 15 positions agree with TRBD2. The CDR3 consists of 18 residues. The V segment lost 5 bases and the J segment 0 bases; nucleotides outside the gene matches: 4. Germline CDR1 is WNHNN and CDR2 is SYGVQD (reference sequence). The CDR3 bases are TGCGCCAGCAGTACGGGACTAGCGGGAGGACCGAACACCGGGGAGCTGTTTTTT. Translating it yields CASSTGLAGGPNTGELFF.

The chain uses TRBV6-1 and TRBJ2-2, with 10 nucleotides matching TRBD2. CDR1 is MNHNS, CDR2 SASEGT, per germline. The length of the CDR3 is 16 residues. The V segment lost 3 bases and the J segment 0 bases; nucleotides outside the gene matches: 1. CDR3 protein: CASSDLAGANTGELFF. For the CDR3, the DNA is TGTGCCAGCAGTGACCTAGCGGGGGCGAACACCGGGGAGCTGTTTTTT.

The J gene is TRBJ1-5, the V gene TRBV6-1, with 7 bases matching TRBD1. The CDR3 runs 14 residues. Per the germline V gene, CDR1 is MNHNS and CDR2 is SASEGT. The trim removed 5 bases at V and 7 bases at J, leaving 8 bases unmatched. In DNA form, the CDR3 reads TGTGCCAGCAGTTATGGTGACAGGGACCAGCCCCAGCATTTT. This translates into CASSYGDRDQPQHF.

The V and J genes are TRBV3-1 (or the pseudogene TRBV3-2) and TRBJ1-1, with D unclear. The CDR3 is made up of 13 amino acids. Germline CDR1 and CDR2: LGHDT and YNNKEL (reference sequence). Trimming stripped 0 bases from V and 4 bases from J, with 6 bases between. CDR3 bases: TGTGCCAGCAGCCAAGAACTAGCCACTGAAGCTTTCTTT. Translated, it gives CASSQELATEAFF.

The V gene is TRBV27, the J gene TRBJ1-2; D gene unclear. Germline V gene data show CDR1 as MNHEY and CDR2 as SMNVEV (reference sequence). This CDR3 comprises 12 residues. V was shortened by 5 bases and J by 7 bases, with 11 bases between the two germline ends. The CDR3 here is CASSTAGGGYTF. In DNA, the CDR3 is TGTGCCAGCAGTACGGCTGGCGGTGGCTACACCTTC.

In DNA, the CDR3 is TGCGCCAGCAGTGAGCTTAGTAGCCCTCCTGGGCAGTTCTTC. It yields the protein CASSELSSPPGQFF. This chain joins TRBV10-1 and TRBJ2-1; D is uncertain. The germline V gene has CDR1 WNHNN and CDR2 SYGVQD (reference sequence). The CDR3 covers 14 residues. The V and J ends lost 2 bases and 12 bases respectively, with 17 bases between them.

V usage is TRBV19 and J usage is TRBJ2-7; TRBD2 matches at 13 bases. CDR1 is LNHDA and CDR2 is SQIVND in the germline V gene (reference sequence). CDR3 length: 16 residues. After removal of 6 bases from V and 5 bases from J, the junction contained 10 bases not matched to a gene. CDR3 DNA sequence: TGTGCCAGTAGCCCGAAATGGACTAGCGGGAGTGACGAGCAGTACTTC. The encoded protein is CASSPKWTSGSDEQYF.